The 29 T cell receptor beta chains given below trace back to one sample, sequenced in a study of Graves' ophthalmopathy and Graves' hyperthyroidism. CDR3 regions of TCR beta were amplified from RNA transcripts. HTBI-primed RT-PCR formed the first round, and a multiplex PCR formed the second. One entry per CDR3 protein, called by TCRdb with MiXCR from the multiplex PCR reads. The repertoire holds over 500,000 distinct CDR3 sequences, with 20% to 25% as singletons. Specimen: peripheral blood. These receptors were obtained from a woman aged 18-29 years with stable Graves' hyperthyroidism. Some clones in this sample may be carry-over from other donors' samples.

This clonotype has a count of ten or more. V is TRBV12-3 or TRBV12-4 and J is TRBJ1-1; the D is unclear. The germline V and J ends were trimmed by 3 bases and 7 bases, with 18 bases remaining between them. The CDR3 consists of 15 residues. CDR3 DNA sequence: TGTGCCAGCAGTTTTGATGGTGCACGCACGGTTGAAGCTTTCTTT. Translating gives CASSFDGARTVEAFF.

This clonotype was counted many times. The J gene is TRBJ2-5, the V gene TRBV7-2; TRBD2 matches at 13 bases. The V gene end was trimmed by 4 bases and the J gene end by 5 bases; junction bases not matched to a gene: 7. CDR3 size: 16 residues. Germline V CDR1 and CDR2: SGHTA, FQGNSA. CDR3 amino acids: CASSSGTSGAVETQYF. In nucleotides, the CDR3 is TGTGCCAGCAGCTCGGGGACTAGCGGGGCAGTGGAGACCCAGTACTTC.

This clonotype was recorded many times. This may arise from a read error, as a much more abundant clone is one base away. The CDR3 reads CASSARRQPNTEASF. DNA of the CDR3: TGTGCCAGCAGTGCCCGCCGTCAGCCCAACACTGAAGCTTCCTTT. The chain links TRBV6-1 to TRBJ1-1; D ambiguous. The CDR3 covers 15 residues. The germline CDR1 and CDR2 sequences are MNHNS and SASEGT.

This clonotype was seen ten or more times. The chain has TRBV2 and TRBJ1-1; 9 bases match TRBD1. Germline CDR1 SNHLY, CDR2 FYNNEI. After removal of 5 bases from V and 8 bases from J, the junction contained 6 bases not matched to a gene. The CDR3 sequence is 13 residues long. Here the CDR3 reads CASSSDRGGEAFF. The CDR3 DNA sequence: TGTGCCAGCAGTTCGGACAGGGGCGGAGAAGCTTTCTTT.

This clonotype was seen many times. CDR3 in amino acids: CASSLAKGSPGDEQYF. DNA of the CDR3: TGTGCCAGCAGCTTAGCGAAAGGTTCCCCAGGCGACGAGCAGTACTTC. V and J are TRBV7-7 and TRBJ2-7; D not resolved. The germline V gene encodes CDR1 SSHAT and CDR2 FNYEAQ (reference sequence). The CDR3 spans 16 residues. V was cut by 0 bases and J by 5 bases, with 17 bases left in between.

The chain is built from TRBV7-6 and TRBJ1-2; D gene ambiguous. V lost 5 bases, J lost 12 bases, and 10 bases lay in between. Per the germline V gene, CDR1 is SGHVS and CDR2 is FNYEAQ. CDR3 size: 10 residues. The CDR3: CASSEPIHTF. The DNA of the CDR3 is TGTGCCAGCAGCGAACCCATTCACACCTTC.

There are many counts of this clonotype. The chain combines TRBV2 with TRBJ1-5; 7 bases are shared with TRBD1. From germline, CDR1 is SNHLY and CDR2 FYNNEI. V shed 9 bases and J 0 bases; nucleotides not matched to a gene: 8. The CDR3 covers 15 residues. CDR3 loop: CASTDRDYSNQPQHF. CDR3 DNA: TGTGCCAGTACCGACAGGGATTATAGCAATCAGCCCCAGCATTTT.

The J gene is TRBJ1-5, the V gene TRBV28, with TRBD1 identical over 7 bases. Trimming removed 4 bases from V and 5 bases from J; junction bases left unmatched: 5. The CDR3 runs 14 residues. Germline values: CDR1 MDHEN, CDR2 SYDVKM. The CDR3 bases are TGTGCCAGCAGTTCGGGACAGATATATCAGCCCCAGCATTTT. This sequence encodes CASSSGQIYQPQHF.

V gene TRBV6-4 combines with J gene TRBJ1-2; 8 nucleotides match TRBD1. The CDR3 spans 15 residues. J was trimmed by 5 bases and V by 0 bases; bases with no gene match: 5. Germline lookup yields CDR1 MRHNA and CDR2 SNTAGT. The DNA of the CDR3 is TGTGCCAGCAGTGACTCGGAACAGGGGGAGTATGGCTACACCTTC. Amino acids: CASSDSEQGEYGYTF.

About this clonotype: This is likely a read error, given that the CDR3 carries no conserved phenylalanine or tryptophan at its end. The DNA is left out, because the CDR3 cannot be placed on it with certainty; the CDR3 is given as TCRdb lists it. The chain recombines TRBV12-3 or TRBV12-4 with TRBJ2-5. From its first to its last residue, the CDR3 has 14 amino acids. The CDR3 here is CASSSGTNQETQDY.

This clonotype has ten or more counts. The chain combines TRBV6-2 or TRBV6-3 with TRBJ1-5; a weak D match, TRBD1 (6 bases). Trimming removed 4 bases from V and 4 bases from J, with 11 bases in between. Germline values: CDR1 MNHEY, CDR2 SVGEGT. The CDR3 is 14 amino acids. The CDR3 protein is CASSSGTRNQPQHF. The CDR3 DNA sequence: TGTGCCAGCAGTTCCGGGACAAGGAATCAGCCCCAGCATTTT.

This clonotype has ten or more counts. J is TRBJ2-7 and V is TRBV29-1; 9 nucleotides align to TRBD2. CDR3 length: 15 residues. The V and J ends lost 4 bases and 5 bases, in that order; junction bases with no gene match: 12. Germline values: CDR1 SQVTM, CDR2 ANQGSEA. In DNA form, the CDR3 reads TGCAGCGTTGCAGACACCGGGACTAGCTTTCACGAGCAGTACTTC. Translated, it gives CSVADTGTSFHEQYF.

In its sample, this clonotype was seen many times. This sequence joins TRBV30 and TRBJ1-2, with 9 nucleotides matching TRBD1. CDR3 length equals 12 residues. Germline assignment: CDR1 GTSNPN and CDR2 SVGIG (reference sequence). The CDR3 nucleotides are TGTGTCATGACAGGGGGTATCTATGGCTACACCTTC. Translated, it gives CVMTGGIYGYTF.

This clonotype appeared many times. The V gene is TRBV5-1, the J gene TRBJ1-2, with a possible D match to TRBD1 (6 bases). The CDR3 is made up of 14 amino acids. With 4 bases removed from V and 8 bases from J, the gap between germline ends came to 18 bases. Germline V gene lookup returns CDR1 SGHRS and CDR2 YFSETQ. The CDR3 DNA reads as TGCGCCAGCAGCCTGGGATCGGGGGGCGCGGGCTACACCTTC. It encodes CASSLGSGGAGYTF.

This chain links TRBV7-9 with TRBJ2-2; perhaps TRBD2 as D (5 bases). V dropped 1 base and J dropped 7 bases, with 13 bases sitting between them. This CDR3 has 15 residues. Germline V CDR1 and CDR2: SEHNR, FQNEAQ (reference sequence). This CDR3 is CASSLESLRGGELFF. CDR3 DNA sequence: TGTGCCAGCAGCTTAGAATCCCTCCGGGGCGGGGAGCTGTTTTTT.

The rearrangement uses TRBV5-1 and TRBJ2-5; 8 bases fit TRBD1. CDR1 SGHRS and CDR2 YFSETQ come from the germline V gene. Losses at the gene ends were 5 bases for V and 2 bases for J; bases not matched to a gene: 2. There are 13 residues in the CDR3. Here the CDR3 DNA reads TGCGCCAGCAGGACAGGGGTACAAGAGACCCAGTACTTC. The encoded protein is CASRTGVQETQYF.

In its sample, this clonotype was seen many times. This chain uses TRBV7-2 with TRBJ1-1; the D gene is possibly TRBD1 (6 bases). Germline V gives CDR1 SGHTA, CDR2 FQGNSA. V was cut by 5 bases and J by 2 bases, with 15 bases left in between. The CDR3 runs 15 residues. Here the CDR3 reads CASSQVGRGNTEAFF. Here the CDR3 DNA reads TGTGCCAGCAGCCAAGTGGGCAGGGGAAACACTGAAGCTTTCTTT.

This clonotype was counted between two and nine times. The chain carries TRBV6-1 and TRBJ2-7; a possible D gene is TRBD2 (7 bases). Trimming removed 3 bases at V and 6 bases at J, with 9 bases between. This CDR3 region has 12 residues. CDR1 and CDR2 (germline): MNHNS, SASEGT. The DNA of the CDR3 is TGTGCCAGCAGTGAGAGGGGGGGCGAGCAGTACTTC. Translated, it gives CASSERGGEQYF.

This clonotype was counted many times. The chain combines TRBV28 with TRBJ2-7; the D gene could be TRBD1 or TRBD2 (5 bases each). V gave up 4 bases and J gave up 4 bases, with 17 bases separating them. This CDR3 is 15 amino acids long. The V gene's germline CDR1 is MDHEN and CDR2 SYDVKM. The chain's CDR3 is CASSSPGTREYEQYF. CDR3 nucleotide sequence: TGTGCCAGCAGTTCCCCCGGGACGAGAGAGTACGAGCAGTACTTC.

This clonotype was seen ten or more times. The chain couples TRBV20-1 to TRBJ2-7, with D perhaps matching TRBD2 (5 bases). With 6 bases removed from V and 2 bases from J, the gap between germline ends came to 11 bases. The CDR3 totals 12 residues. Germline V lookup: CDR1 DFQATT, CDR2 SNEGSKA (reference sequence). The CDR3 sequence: CSAKDGAYEQYF. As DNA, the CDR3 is TGCAGTGCAAAGGACGGGGCCTACGAGCAGTACTTC.

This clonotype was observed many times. CDR3 sequence (DNA): TGCGCCAGCAGCTTACAGTCCGGGGAGCTGTTTTTT. It codes for CASSLQSGELFF. The chain is built from TRBV5-1 and TRBJ2-2; D is undetermined. The V gene's germline CDR1 is SGHRS and CDR2 YFSETQ. This CDR3 region has 12 residues. The V end was cut by 2 bases, the J end by 6 bases, with 5 bases between.

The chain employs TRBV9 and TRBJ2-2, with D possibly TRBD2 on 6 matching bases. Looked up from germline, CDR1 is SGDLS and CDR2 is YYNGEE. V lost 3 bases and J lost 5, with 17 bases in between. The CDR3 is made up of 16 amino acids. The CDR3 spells CASSATQERVTGELFF. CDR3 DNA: TGTGCCAGCAGCGCCACCCAGGAGCGGGTTACCGGGGAGCTGTTTTTT.

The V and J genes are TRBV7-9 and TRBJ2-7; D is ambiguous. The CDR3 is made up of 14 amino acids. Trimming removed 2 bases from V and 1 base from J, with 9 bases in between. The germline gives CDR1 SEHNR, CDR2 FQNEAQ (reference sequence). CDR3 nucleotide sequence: TGTGCCAGCAGCTTAAATTGGCAGTCCTACGAGCAGTACTTC. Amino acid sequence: CASSLNWQSYEQYF.

CDR3 sequence reads: CSAPDILNQETQYF. The CDR3 nucleotides read TGCAGTGCTCCGGACATATTAAACCAAGAGACCCAGTACTTC. This chain links TRBV20-1 with TRBJ2-5; a possible D gene is TRBD1 (5 bases). Trimming cost V 5 bases and J 0 bases, with 13 bases left between them. Germline lookup yields CDR1 DFQATT and CDR2 SNEGSKA (reference sequence). There are 14 residues in the CDR3.

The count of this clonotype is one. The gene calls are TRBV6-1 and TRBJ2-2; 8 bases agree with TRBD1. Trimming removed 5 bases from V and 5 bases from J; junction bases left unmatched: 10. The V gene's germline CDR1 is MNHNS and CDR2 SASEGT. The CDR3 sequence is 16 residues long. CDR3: CASSQQGTGGTGELFF. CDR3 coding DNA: TGTGCCAGCAGTCAACAGGGGACAGGAGGAACCGGGGAGCTGTTTTTT.

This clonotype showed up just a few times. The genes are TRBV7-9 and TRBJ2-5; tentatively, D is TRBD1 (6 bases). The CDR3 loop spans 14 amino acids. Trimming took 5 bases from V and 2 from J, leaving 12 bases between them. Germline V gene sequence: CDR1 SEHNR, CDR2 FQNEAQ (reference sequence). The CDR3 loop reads CASSQTGKQETQYF. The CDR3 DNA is TGTGCCAGCAGCCAGACAGGCAAGCAAGAGACCCAGTACTTC.

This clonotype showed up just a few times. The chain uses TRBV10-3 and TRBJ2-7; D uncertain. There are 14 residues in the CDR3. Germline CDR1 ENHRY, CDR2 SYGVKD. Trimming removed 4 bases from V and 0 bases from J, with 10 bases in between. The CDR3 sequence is CAISADASSYEQYF. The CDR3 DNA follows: TGTGCCATCAGTGCGGACGCGAGCTCCTACGAGCAGTACTTC.

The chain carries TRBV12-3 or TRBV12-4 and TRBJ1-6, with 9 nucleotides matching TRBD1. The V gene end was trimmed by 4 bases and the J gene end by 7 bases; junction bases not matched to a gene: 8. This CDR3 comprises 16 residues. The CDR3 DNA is TGTGCCAGCAGTTCCTACCAGACAGGGGGGAATTCACCCCTCCACTTT. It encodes CASSSYQTGGNSPLHF.

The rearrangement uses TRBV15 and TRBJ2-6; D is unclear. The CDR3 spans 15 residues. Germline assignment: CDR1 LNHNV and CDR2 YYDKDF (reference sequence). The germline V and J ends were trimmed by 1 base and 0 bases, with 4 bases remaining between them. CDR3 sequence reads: CATSRAISGANVLTF. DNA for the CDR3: TGTGCCACCAGCAGAGCTATCTCTGGGGCCAACGTCCTGACTTTC.